These 20 T cell receptor beta chains share one sample of origin, sequenced in a study of shared clonotypes between healthy human individuals. Profiled with immunoSEQ multiplex PCR; TCRdb holds only in-frame clones, not every one. The table shows about 610,000 clones, with roughly 97% occurring only once. Source material: naive CD4+ T cells sorted from blood. Stated subset: CD45RA+ positively selected. These receptors originate from a woman between 25 and 40 years old in good health.

The chain carries TRBV4-2 and TRBJ2-5; D not resolved. The CDR3 has 14 amino acids. V lost 4 bases, J lost 4 bases, and 13 bases lay in between. The germline V gene has CDR1 LGHNA and CDR2 YNFKEQ. The CDR3 spells CASSPNGITETQYF. CDR3 coding DNA: TGTGCCAGCAGCCCGAATGGTATAACAGAGACCCAGTACTTC.

The chain carries TRBV5-1 and TRBJ2-3; D uncertain. Germline CDR1 is SGHRS and CDR2 is YFSETQ. V was pared by 0 bases and J by 5 bases, with 4 bases between. The CDR3 extends over 12 amino acids. CDR3 in DNA: TGCGCCAGCAGCTTGGCGGTAGATACGCAGTATTTT. This encodes CASSLAVDTQYF.

This rearrangement joins TRBV28 to TRBJ2-7; a weak D match, TRBD2 (5 bases). There are 14 residues in the CDR3. Germline CDR1 reads MDHEN; CDR2 reads SYDVKM. Trimming left V 5 bases short and J 3 bases short, with 14 bases between. For the CDR3, the DNA is TGTGCCAGCAGTGGCGGGCGTGATGTCTACGAGCAGTACTTC. Translated: CASSGGRDVYEQYF.

The chain carries TRBV2 and TRBJ1-5; 7 bases are a match to TRBD1. J lost 4 bases, V lost 4 bases, and 7 bases had no gene match. Germline assignment: CDR1 SNHLY and CDR2 FYNNEI. This CDR3 spans 15 amino acids. This CDR3 is CASSGEGGRNQPQHF. The CDR3 DNA reads TGTGCCAGCAGTGGCGAAGGGGGCAGGAATCAGCCCCAGCATTTT.

This chain joins TRBV7-3 and TRBJ1-1, with D possibly TRBD1 on 6 matching bases. V shed 5 bases and J shed 3 bases, with 10 bases lying between them. This CDR3 is built from 13 residues. The V gene's germline CDR1 is SGHTA and CDR2 FQGTGA. This CDR3 is CASSGQRDTEAFF. CDR3 nucleotides: TGTGCCAGCAGCGGACAGCGTGACACTGAAGCTTTCTTT.

In its sample, this clone was seen once. The chain joins TRBV15 to TRBJ2-1; D is unclear. V lost 0 bases to trimming and J lost 13 bases, with 13 bases between them. CDR1 is LNHNV, CDR2 YYDKDF, per germline (reference sequence). This CDR3 contains 13 residues. Here the CDR3 DNA reads TGTGCCACCAGCAGAGATGAAGACGGGTTTCAGTTCTTC. Translated: CATSRDEDGFQFF. The entire variable domain, with the rest obtained from reference TRBV15 and TRBJ2-1, is as follows: DAMVIQNPRYQVTQFGKPVTLSCSQTLNHNVMYWYQQKSSQAPKLLFHYYDKDFNNEADTPDNFQSRRPNTSFCFLDIRSPGLGDTAMYLCATSRDEDGFQFFGPGTRLTVL.

The chain uses TRBV5-1 and TRBJ2-1; 7 positions agree with TRBD2. CDR1 and CDR2 (germline): SGHRS, YFSETQ. This CDR3 is built from 15 residues. With V trimmed by 2 bases and J by 1 base, 3 bases remained unmatched. The CDR3 coding sequence is TGCGCCAGCAGCTTATCAGCGGGATCCTACAATGAGCAGTTCTTC. Encoded protein: CASSLSAGSYNEQFF. Full variable domain (outside the CDR3, taken from reference TRBV5-1 and TRBJ2-1): KAGVTQTPRYLIKTRGQQVTLSCSPISGHRSVSWYQQTPGQGLQFLFEYFSETQRNKGNFPGRFSGRQFSNSRSEMNVSTLELGDSALYLCASSLSAGSYNEQFFGPGTRLTVL.

In DNA, the CDR3 is TGTGCCAGCAGCCCGGGACTAGCGGACTCCTACGAGCAGTACTTC. Translation gives CASSPGLADSYEQYF. The chain is built from TRBV4-2 and TRBJ2-7; 11 bases align to TRBD2. The trim removed 4 bases at V and 0 bases at J, leaving 2 bases unmatched. This CDR3 has 15 residues. Germline CDR1 is LGHNA and CDR2 is YNFKEQ.

The rearrangement joins TRBV6-5 to TRBJ1-5, with no clear D. The CDR3 contains 13 residues. V shed 4 bases and J shed 4 bases, with 8 bases lying between them. Germline V gives CDR1 MNHEY, CDR2 SVGAGI. The DNA of the CDR3 is TGTGCCAGCAGTTCTCAGAGTAATCAGCCCCAGCATTTT. Encoded protein: CASSSQSNQPQHF.

The V call is TRBV5-1, the J call TRBJ2-2; D might be TRBD1 (5 bases). Germline lookup yields CDR1 SGHRS and CDR2 YFSETQ. The CDR3 is 16 amino acids. Trimming took 0 bases from V and 4 from J, leaving 13 bases between them. The CDR3 region is CASSLVVGHSTGELFF. CDR3 DNA: TGCGCCAGCAGCTTGGTAGTCGGACACTCCACCGGGGAGCTGTTTTTT.

V and J are TRBV28 and TRBJ1-5, with a weak D call TRBD1 (5 bases). The CDR3 contains 14 residues. V was pared by 5 bases and J by 1 base, with 9 bases between. The germline gives CDR1 MDHEN, CDR2 SYDVKM. The CDR3: CASSIGHSNQPQHF. CDR3 nucleotide sequence: TGTGCCAGCAGTATCGGACACAGCAATCAGCCCCAGCATTTT.

The chain couples TRBV5-1 to TRBJ2-7; TRBD2 matches 7 bases. V shed 5 bases and J 12 bases; nucleotides not matched to a gene: 14. Germline CDR1 is SGHRS and CDR2 is YFSETQ. The CDR3 totals 13 residues. The CDR3 sequence: CASSLSASGIRYF. The DNA for the CDR3 is TGCGCCAGCAGTCTGTCGGCTAGCGGAATTAGGTACTTC.

This chain links TRBV19 with TRBJ1-5; 7 nucleotides agree with TRBD1. CDR3 size: 16 residues. The germline gives CDR1 LNHDA, CDR2 SQIVND (reference sequence). V was pared by 1 base and J by 0 bases, with 3 bases of the junction left unmatched. DNA of the CDR3: TGTGCCAGTAGTATAGGCGACAGGGCTAGCAATCAGCCCCAGCATTTT. This translates into CASSIGDRASNQPQHF.

The chain uses TRBV6-1 and TRBJ2-7, with 9 nucleotides matching TRBD1. CDR3 length: 15 amino acids. Germline V gene sequence: CDR1 MNHNS, CDR2 SASEGT. With 2 bases clipped from V and 5 bases from J, the junction kept 7 bases outside the gene matches. The CDR3 coding sequence is TGTGCCAGCAGTGAACCGGGACAGGGCATCCACGAGCAGTACTTC. Translating gives CASSEPGQGIHEQYF.

The V and J genes are TRBV27 and TRBJ2-7; weak D call: TRBD1 (5 bases). Deletions cut 5 bases from V and 3 bases from J, with 14 bases between. This CDR3 has 14 amino acids. Per germline, CDR1 MNHEY and CDR2 SMNVEV (reference sequence). CDR3 sequence (DNA): TGTGCCAGCAGTGGTACTCGACAGCACTACGAGCAGTACTTC. Its protein is CASSGTRQHYEQYF.

The genes are TRBV20-1 and TRBJ2-7; no firm D call. This CDR3 has 11 residues. Germline V lookup: CDR1 DFQATT, CDR2 SNEGSKA (reference sequence). Trimming stripped 0 bases from V and 4 bases from J, with 4 bases between. The CDR3 sequence: CSARDKYEQYF. CDR3 nucleotide sequence: TGCAGTGCTAGAGATAAGTACGAGCAGTACTTC.

Written as DNA, the CDR3 is TGTGCCAGCAGGCGAGGGGGACAGACAAGTCAGCCCCAGCATTTT. Its translation is CASRRGGQTSQPQHF. The rearrangement uses TRBV28 and TRBJ1-5; TRBD1 matches 7 bases. Germline CDR1 MDHEN, CDR2 SYDVKM. This CDR3 region has 15 residues. V shed 6 bases and J 6 bases; nucleotides not matched to a gene: 11.

The chain has TRBV9 and TRBJ2-2, with TRBD2 as a possible D gene (6 bases). This CDR3 comprises 16 residues. V lost 6 bases to trimming and J lost 4 bases, with 19 bases between them. Germline values: CDR1 SGDLS, CDR2 YYNGEE. The CDR3: CASTPFAGSATGELFF. CDR3 in DNA: TGTGCCAGCACCCCCTTCGCGGGAAGTGCCACCGGGGAGCTGTTTTTT.

The CDR3 sequence: CASSFPGTDLYGYTF. The CDR3 DNA reads TGTGCCAGCAGTTTCCCGGGGACAGATCTATATGGCTACACCTTC. The V and J genes are TRBV28 and TRBJ1-2; 7 bases agree with TRBD1. The V gene end was trimmed by 3 bases and the J gene end by 5 bases; junction bases not matched to a gene: 9. The CDR3 loop spans 15 amino acids. In germline, CDR1 is MDHEN, CDR2 SYDVKM.

The CDR3 DNA reads as TGCGCCAGCAGCACACAGGGTGTATCGGACGAGCAGTACTTC. It is translated as CASSTQGVSDEQYF. The V call is TRBV5-1, the J call TRBJ2-5, with D possibly being TRBD1 (6 bases). TRBJ2-7 matches the DNA end more closely, so the J call is doubtful. The germline V gene has CDR1 SGHRS and CDR2 YFSETQ. This CDR3 comprises 14 residues.